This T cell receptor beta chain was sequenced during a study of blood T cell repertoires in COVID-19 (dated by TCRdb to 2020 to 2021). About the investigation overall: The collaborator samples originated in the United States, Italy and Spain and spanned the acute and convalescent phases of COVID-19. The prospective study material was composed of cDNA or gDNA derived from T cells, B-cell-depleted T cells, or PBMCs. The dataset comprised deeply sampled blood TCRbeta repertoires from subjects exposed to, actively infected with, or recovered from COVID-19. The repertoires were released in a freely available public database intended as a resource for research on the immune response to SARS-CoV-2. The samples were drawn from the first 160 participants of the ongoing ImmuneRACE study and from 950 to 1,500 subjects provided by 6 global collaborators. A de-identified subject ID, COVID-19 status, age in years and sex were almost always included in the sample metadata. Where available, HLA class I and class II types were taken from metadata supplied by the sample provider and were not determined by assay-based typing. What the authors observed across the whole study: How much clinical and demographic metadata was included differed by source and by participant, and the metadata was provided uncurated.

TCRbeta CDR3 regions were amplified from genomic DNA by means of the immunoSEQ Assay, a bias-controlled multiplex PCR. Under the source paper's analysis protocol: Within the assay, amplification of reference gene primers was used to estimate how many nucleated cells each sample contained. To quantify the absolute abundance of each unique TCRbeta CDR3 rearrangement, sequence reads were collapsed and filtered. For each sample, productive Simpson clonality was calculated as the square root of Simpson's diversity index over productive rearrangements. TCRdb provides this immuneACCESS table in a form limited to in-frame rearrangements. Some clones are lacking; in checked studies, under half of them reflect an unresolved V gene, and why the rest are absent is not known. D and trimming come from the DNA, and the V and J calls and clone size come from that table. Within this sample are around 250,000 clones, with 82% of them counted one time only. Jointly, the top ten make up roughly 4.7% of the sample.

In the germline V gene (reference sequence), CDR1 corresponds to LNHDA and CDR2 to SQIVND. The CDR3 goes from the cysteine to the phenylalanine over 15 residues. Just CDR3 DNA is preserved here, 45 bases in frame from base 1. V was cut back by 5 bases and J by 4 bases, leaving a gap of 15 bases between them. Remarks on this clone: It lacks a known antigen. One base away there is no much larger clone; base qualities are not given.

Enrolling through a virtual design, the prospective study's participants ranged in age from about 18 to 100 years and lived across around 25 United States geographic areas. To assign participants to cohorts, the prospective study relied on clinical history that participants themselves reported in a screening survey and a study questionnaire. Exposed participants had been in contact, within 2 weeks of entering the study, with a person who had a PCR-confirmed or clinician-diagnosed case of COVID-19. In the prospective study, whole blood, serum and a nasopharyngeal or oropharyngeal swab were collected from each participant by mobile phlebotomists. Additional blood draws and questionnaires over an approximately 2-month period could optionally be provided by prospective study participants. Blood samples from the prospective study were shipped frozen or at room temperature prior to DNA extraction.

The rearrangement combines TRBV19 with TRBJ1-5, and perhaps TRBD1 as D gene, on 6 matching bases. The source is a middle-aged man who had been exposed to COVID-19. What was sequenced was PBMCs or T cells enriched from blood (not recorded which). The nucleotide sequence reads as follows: TGTGCCAGTAGTCCTGTCGACAGGCTAAATCAGCCCCAGCATTTT. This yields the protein CASSPVDRLNQPQHF.